This T cell receptor beta chain emerged from a study of T cells in Graves' hyperthyroidism and ophthalmopathy. RNA transcripts provided the source from which TCR beta CDR3 regions were amplified. The HTBI primer set drove a first-round RT-PCR of the TCR CDR3. MiXCR, applied by TCRdb to the multiplex PCR reads, yields one record per CDR3 protein. The table lists around 300,000 distinct CDR3 sequences, about 13% of them singletons. Study-wide results and caveats: Model predictions of ophthalmopathy came a median around 6.5 months before onset.

Disease duration under 2 months; hyperthyroidism patients were aged 18 to 65. Patients were excluded because of uncontrolled infection, other autoimmune disease, pregnancy or lactation. Diagnoses used clinical symptoms, serum thyroxine and TRAb, thyroid ultrasound and orbital computed tomography. Ten or more counts support this clonotype. What it binds is not known. This receptor was identified in a woman aged 40 to 49 with Graves' hyperthyroidism. Sample: blood.

Written as DNA, the CDR3 is TGCGCCAGCAGAGTAACGGGAGGGCGGAACACTGAAGCTTTCTTT. It yields the protein CASRVTGGRNTEAFF. The gene calls are TRBV5-1 and TRBJ1-1; unclear D gene. The CDR3 is 15 amino acids. CDR1 and CDR2 (germline): SGHRS, YFSETQ. V was trimmed by 5 bases and J by 1 base, leaving 15 bases between them.